Listed here is a single T cell receptor (beta chain). As yet, its antigen is unknown. The CDR3 runs to 13 residues. Germline CDR1 reads ENHRY; CDR2 reads SYGVKD. J lost 0 bases, V lost 10 bases, and 2 bases had no gene match. The sample originates from a study of post-analysis software for immune sequencing data. Study in general: The disease courses covered relapsing-remitting, secondary progressive and progressive-relapsing multiple sclerosis.

General study findings and limits: When compared against controls, multiple sclerosis patients showed significantly lower normalized Chao1 diversity. Same-batch preparations were strongly co-clustered by F measure. Patients carried a handful of TRBV segments more frequently than controls did, and TRBV5-6, TRBV5-1 and TRBV20-1 were among them.

Presence of unique molecular identifiers characterized the TCR beta cDNA libraries. The yield from about 1 to 10 million T cells was 500,000 or so cDNA molecules in total. MiXCR was run by TCRdb on the PCR reads, yielding one entry per CDR3 protein. This sample has 380,000 or so distinct CDR3 sequences; less than 40% occur once, and the top ten carry roughly 13%. The rearrangement uses TRBV10-3 and TRBJ2-7; 11 positions agree with TRBD1. This clonotype originated in a girl aged 10-17 years with multiple sclerosis. Sequencing was performed on blood. The CDR3 is CATGQGDSYEQYF. CDR3 sequence (DNA): TGTGCCACGGGACAGGGGGACTCCTACGAGCAGTACTTC.